The source of this T cell receptor beta chain is a study of T-cell reconstitution after alpha-beta-depleted transplantation in children. The CDR3 spans 15 residues. Trimming cost V 2 bases and J 3 bases, with 14 bases left between them. The germline V gene encodes CDR1 MNHEY and CDR2 SVGEGT. This clonotype was found many times. Preparing the TCRbeta library involved the use of unique molecular identifiers. TCRdb ran MiXCR on the PCR reads and lists one entry per CDR3 protein. This table has some 600,000 distinct CDR3 sequences, roughly 13% appearing once. The sequence was collected from a male patient younger than 18 who had a stem cell transplant for acute myeloid leukemia, so the T cells may come from the graft donor. The V gene is TRBV6-2 or TRBV6-3, the J gene TRBJ2-7, with D unresolved. The specimen was PBMCs, mostly from graft donor cells, collected 360 days after TCRalphabeta/CD19-depleted stem cell transplant. The CDR3 protein is CASSYLDISSYEQYF. Written as DNA, the CDR3 is TGTGCCAGCAGTTACCTCGACATTTCCAGCTACGAGCAGTACTTC.